The sequence of this T cell receptor (beta chain) was determined in a study of breast tumors, draining lymph nodes, adjacent tissues (TCRdb year 2016). With regard to the full study: Breast cancer patients provided tumor, adjacent nontumor tissue and axillary lymph nodes, and the study compared the TCR beta repertoires across these three sources. In human breast cancer, the study set out to evaluate how tumor, surrounding tissue and draining lymph node repertoires relate to one another and whether T cells may move between these sites. Broad study findings and their caveats: The data were considered consistent with most tumor T cells being derived from the lymph node and subsequently expanding within tumor tissue. The conclusion that tumor T cells originate in lymph nodes was presented as consistent with a hypothesis rather than as directly demonstrated. Tumor T-cell repertoires showed less diversity than lymph node repertoires and more diversity than nontumor tissue repertoires, and tumor T-cell repertoires showed preferential V and J gene usage. Tumor and nontumor tissue repertoires were significantly more similar in luminal-like than in basal-like breast cancer.

Sequencer: Illumina HiSeq 2000. TCR beta chain libraries were generated through multiplex PCR amplification. High-throughput sequencing was used to analyze the amplified TCR beta chain products. Using fastp at Q25 and MiXCR, TCRdb reprocessed the public reads and kept productive beta chains. Each CDR3 protein gets just one entry, which takes the most common genes and DNA from the rows behind it. A total of around 230,000 distinct CDR3 sequences appear in this sample, less than 40% of them only once. 1.1% to 1.5% of the sample is taken by the ten largest. CDR1 and CDR2 are drawn from the germline V gene (reference sequence): DFQATT, SNEGSKA. There are 17 amino acids in the CDR3, from cysteine to phenylalanine inclusive. The CDR3 DNA has 51 bases and is translated from base 1. V and J are trimmed by 1 base and 0 bases, and the gene matches miss 11 bases of the junction. This clonotype has ten or more counts. What antigen it recognizes has not been identified. No base qualities exist here, and no much larger clone lies one base off it.

The axillary draining lymph nodes of breast cancer patients were the source of the lymph node samples. The chain is encoded by TRBV20-1 joined to TRBJ2-7, with TRBD1 matching 8 junction bases. The TCR sequence derives from a female donor with breast cancer. Some clones in this sample may be carry-over from other donors' samples. The sample taken for sequencing was axillary lymph node tissue. The DNA sequence is as follows: TGCAGTGCTAGAGCCCTCCTCCGGGACAGGAGCTCCTACGAGCAGTACTTC. It is translated as CSARALLRDRSSYEQYF.